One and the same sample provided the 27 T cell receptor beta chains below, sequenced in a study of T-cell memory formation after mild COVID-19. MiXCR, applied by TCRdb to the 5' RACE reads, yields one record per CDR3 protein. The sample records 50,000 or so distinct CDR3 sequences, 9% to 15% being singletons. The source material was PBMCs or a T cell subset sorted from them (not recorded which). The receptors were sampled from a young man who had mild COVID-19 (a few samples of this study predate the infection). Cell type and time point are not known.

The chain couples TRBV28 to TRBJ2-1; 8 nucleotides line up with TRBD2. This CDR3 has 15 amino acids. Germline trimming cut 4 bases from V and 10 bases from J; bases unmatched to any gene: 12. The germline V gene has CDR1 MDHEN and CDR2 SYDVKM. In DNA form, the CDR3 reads TGTGCCAGCAGTTGGCCCCGGGGGGGCCGGTACGAGCAGTTCTTC. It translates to CASSWPRGGRYEQFF.

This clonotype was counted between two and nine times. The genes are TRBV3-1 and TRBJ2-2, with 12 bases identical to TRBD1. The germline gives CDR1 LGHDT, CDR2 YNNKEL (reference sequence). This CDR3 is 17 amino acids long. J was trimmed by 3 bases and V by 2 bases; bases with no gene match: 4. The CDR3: CASSQTGQGADTGELFF. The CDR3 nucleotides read TGTGCCAGCAGCCAAACGGGACAGGGGGCCGACACCGGGGAGCTGTTTTTT.

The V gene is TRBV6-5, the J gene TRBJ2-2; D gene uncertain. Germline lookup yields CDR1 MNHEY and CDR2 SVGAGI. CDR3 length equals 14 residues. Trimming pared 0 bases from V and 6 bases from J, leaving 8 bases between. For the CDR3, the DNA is TGTGCCAGCAGTTACTCCCCGAAGGCCGGGGAGCTGTTTTTT. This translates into CASSYSPKAGELFF.

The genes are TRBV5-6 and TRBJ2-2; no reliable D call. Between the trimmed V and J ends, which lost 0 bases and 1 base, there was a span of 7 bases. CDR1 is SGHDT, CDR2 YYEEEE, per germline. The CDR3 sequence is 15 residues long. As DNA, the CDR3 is TGTGCCAGCAGCTTGGACACAATGAACACCGGGGAGCTGTTTTTT. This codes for CASSLDTMNTGELFF. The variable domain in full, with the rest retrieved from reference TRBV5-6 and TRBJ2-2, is DAGVTQSPTHLIKTRGQQVTLRCSPKSGHDTVSWYQQALGQGPQFIFQYYEEEERQRGNFPDRFSGHQFPNYSSELNVNALLLGDSALYLCASSLDTMNTGELFFGEGSRLTVL.

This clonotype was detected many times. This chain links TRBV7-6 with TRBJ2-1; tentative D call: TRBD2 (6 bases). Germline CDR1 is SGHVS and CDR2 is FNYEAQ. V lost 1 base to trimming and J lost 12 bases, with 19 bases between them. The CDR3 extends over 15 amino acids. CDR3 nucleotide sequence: TGTGCCAGCAGCTTAGAAAGAGGAGGGCTTGACCGGCAGTTCTTC. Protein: CASSLERGGLDRQFF.

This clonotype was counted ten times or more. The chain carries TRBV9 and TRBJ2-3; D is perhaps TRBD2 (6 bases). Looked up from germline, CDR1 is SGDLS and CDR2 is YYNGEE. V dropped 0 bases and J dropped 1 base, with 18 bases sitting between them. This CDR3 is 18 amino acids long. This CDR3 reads CASSVELGTPTRTDTQYF. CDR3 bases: TGTGCCAGCAGCGTAGAACTCGGGACTCCAACACGCACAGATACGCAGTATTTT.

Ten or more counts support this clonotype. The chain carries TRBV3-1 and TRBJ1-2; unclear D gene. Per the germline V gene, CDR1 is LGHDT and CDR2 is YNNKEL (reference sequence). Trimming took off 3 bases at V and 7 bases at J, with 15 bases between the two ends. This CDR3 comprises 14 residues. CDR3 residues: CASSHWDPTSGYTF. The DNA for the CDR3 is TGTGCCAGCAGCCATTGGGATCCTACTAGTGGCTACACCTTC.

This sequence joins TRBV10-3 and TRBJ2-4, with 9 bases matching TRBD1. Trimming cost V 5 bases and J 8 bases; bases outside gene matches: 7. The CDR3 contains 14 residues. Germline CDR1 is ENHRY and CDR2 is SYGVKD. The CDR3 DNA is TGTGCCATCAGTAAGGGACAGGGCGGGGACATTCAGTACTTC. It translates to CAISKGQGGDIQYF.

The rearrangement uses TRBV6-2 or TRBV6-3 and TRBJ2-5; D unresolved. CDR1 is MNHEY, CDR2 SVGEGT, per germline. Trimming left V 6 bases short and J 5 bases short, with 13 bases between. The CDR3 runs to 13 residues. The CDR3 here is CASRVWLEETQYF. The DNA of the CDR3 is TGTGCCAGCAGGGTGTGGCTAGAGGAGACCCAGTACTTC.

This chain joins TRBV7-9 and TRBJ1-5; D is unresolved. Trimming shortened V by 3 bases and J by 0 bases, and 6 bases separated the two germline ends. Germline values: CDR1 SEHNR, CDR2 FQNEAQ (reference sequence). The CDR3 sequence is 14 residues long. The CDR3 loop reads CASSFWDSNQPQHF. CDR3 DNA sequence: TGTGCCAGCAGCTTTTGGGATAGCAATCAGCCCCAGCATTTT.

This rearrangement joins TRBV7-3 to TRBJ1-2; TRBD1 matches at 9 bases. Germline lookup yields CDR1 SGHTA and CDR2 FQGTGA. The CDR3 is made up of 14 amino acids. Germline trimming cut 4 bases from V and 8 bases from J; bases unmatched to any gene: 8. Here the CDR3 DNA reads TGTGCCAGCAGCTCAGGACAGGGGACGGGCGGCTACACCTTC. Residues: CASSSGQGTGGYTF.

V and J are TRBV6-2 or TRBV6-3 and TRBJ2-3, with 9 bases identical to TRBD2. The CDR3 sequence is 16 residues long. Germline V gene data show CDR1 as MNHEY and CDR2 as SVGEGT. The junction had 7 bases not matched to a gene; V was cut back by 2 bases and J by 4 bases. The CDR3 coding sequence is TGTGCCAGCAGTTACCCTAGCGGGACCGTAGCAGATACGCAGTATTTT. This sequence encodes CASSYPSGTVADTQYF.

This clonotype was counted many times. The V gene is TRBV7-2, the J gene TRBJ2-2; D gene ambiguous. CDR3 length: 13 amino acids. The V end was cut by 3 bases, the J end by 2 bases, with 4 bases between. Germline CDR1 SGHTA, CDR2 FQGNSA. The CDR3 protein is CASSFLNTGELFF. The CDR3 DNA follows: TGTGCCAGCAGCTTCCTAAACACCGGGGAGCTGTTTTTT.

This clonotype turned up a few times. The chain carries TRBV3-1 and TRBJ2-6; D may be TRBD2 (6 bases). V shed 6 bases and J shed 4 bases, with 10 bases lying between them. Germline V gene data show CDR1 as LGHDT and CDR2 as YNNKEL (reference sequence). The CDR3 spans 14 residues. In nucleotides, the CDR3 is TGTGCCAGCAGTCCCCGGGGGGGGGCCAACGTCCTGACTTTC. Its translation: CASSPRGGANVLTF.

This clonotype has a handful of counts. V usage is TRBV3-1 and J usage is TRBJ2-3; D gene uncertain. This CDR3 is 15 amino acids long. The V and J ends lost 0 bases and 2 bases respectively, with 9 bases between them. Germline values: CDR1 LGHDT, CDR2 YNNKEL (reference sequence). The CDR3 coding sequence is TGTGCCAGCAGCCAAGAGTGGAAGGACACAGATACGCAGTATTTT. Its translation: CASSQEWKDTDTQYF.

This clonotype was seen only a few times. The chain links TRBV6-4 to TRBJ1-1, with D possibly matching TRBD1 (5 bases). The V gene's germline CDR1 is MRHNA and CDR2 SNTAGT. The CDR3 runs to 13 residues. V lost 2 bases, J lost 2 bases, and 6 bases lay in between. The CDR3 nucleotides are TGTGCCAGCAGTGACCGGGACAACACTGAAGCTTTCTTT. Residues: CASSDRDNTEAFF.

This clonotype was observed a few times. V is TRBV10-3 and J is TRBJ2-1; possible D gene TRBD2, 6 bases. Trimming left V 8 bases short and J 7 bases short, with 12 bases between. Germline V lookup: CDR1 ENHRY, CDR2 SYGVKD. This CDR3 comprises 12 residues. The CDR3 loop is CAIGGDRNEQFF. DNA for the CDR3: TGTGCCATCGGAGGGGATAGGAATGAGCAGTTCTTC.

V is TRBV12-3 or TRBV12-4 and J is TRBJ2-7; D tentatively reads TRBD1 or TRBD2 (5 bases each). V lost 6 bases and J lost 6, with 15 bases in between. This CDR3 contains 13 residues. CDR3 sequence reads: CASRNSGTGEQYF. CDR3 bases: TGTGCCAGCAGGAACTCCGGGACCGGCGAGCAGTACTTC.

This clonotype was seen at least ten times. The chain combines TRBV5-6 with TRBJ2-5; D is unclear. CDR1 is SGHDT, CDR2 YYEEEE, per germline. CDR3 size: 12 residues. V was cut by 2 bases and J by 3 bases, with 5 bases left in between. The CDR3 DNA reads TGTGCCAGCAGCTTCAACGAAGAGACCCAGTACTTC. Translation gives CASSFNEETQYF.

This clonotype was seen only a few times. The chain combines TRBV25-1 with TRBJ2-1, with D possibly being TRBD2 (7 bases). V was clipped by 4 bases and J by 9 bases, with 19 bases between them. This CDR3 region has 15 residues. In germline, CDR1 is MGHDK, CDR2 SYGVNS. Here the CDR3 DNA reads TGTGCCAGCAGTGGAGAGGGGGGGCCTGATAGTGAGCAGTTCTTC. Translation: CASSGEGGPDSEQFF. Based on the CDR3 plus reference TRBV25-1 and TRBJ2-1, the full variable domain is EADIYQTPRYLVIGTGKKITLECSQTMGHDKMYWYQQDPGMELHLIHYSYGVNSTEKGDLSSESTVSRIRTEHFPLTLESARPSHTSQYLCASSGEGGPDSEQFFGPGTRLTVL.

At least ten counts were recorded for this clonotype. CDR3 coding DNA: TGTGCCAGCAGCCTCGGGGCAAGCTCCTACGAGCAGTACTTC. It is translated as CASSLGASSYEQYF. The V and J genes are TRBV7-9 and TRBJ2-7, with D perhaps being TRBD1 or TRBD2 (5 bases each). V gave up 5 bases and J gave up 0 bases, with 11 bases separating them. This CDR3 region has 14 residues. Germline CDR1 SEHNR, CDR2 FQNEAQ (reference sequence).

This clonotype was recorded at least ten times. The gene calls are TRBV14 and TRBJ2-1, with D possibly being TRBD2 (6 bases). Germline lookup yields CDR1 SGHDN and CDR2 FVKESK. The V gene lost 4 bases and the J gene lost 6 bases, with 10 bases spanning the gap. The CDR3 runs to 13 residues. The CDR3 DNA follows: TGTGCCAGCAGCCTTAGCGGTCCCAATGAGCAGTTCTTC. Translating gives CASSLSGPNEQFF.

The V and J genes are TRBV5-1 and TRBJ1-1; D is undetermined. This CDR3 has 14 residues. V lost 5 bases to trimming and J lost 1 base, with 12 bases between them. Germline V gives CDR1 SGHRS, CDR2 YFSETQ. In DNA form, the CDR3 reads TGCGCCAGCAGTCAGGTGGCTCCGAACACTGAAGCTTTCTTT. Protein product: CASSQVAPNTEAFF.

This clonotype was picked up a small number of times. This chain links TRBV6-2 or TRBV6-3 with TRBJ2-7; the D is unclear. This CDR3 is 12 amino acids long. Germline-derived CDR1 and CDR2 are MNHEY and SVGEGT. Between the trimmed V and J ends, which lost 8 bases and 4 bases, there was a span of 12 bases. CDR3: CASSPPGYEQYV. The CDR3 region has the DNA TGTGCCAGCTCCCCCCCGGGTTACGAGCAGTACGTC.

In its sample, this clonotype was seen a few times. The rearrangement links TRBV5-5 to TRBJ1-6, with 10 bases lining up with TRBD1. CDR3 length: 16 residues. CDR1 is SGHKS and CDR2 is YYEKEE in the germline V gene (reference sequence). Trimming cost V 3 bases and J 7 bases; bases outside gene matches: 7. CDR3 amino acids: CASSWAPGQGNSPLHF. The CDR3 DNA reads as TGTGCCAGCAGCTGGGCCCCGGGACAGGGGAATTCACCCCTCCACTTT.

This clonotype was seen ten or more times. The CDR3 DNA reads as TGTGCCAGCAGCTTAGTTAGCGGGAGAGAGACCCAGTACTTC. Encoded protein: CASSLVSGRETQYF. V and J are TRBV11-2 and TRBJ2-5; TRBD2 aligns across 9 bases. The CDR3 covers 14 residues. With 1 base clipped from V and 4 bases from J, the junction kept 1 base outside the gene matches. CDR1 and CDR2 from the germline V gene are SGHAT and FQNNGV.

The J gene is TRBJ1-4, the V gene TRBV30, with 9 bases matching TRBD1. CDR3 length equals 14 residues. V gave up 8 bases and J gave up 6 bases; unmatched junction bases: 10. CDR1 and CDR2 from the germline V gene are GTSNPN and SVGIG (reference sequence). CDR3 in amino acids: CARNQQGADEKLFF. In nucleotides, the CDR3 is TGTGCCCGCAATCAACAGGGGGCGGATGAAAAACTGTTTTTT.